The text below deals with one T cell receptor (beta chain). Sequencing used immunoSEQ multiplex PCR; TCRdb keeps in-frame clones, though not all of them. The repertoire includes around 310,000 clones, roughly 86% of them detected once, and roughly a tenth sits in the top ten. This record belongs to a study of blood T cell repertoires in COVID-19. The receptor was derived from a woman aged 25 to 39 who had recovered from COVID-19. Source material: PBMCs or T cells enriched from blood (not recorded which).

The CDR3 DNA reads as TGCAGCGTCACACCTTACAGGGGGCAAACTGAAGCTTTCTTT. Protein sequence: CSVTPYRGQTEAFF. The V gene is TRBV29-1, the J gene TRBJ1-1; 9 nucleotides match TRBD1. V lost 6 bases and J lost 5; bases outside the gene matches: 10. CDR3 length: 14 residues. Germline assignment: CDR1 SQVTM and CDR2 ANQGSEA. Full variable domain (rest looked up from reference TRBV29-1 and TRBJ1-1): SAVISQKPSRDICQRGTSLTIQCQVDSQVTMMFWYRQQPGQSLTLIATANQGSEATYESGFVIDKFPISRPNLTFSTLTVSNMSPEDSSIYLCSVTPYRGQTEAFFGQGTRLTVV.